This TCR beta chain stems from a study of shared clonotypes between healthy human individuals (dated by TCRdb to the early 2020s). Describing the broader study: The cohort comprised a couple of women and three men aged 18 to 49 years. For each donor, CD4 naive and CD4 memory were each run on three plates, CD8 naive on two plates, and CD8 memory on one plate. To estimate repertoire size and how much clonotype sharing occurs between individuals, the study deeply sequenced the blood TCR repertoires of 4 to 6 healthy adults. Libraries were prepared and TCR repertoires were sequenced by different laboratories using diverse techniques, in order to increase sequencing depth and limit assay-specific biases. Each donor's leukapheresis produced roughly between roughly 0.9 and 9 billion PBMCs. The investigation overall reported the following: Rarefaction of sorted-subset datasets indicated incomplete sequencing despite the large sequencing depth. Across a handful of donors, approximately 5% of naive CD4, 3% to 3.5% of naive CD8, 2.3% of memory CD4, and under 0.45% of memory CD8 clonotypes were shared. Compared with non-shared clonotypes, clonotypes shared by all four sorted-subset donors had higher generation probabilities. Larger estimated clonotype richness was generally found for naive subsets than for memory subsets. Sampling was limited to blood, and TCR repertoires in tissue likely differ from TCR repertoires in blood. Because the study included only a small number of donors, the genetic and exposure-history diversity represented was limited. Pairwise subsampling led to the expectation that sequencing depth would affect the degree of clonotype sharing among donors.

Using the deep immunoSEQ assay, TCR CDR3 regions were amplified from genomic DNA by multiplex PCR. For each cell subset, the extracted genomic DNA was distributed evenly across all wells of several immunoSEQ 96-well plates, and each plate served as one replicate. For sorted subsets, about 200 ng genomic DNA, equal to approximately 30,000 T cell genomes, was loaded into each replicate PCR. Purified libraries were quantified with a Qubit 3.0 fluorometer, sized on a Bioanalyzer 2100, and re-quantified with the KAPA Library Quantification kit. Every immunoSEQ 96-well plate was sequenced on a separate single-read 150-cycle Illumina NextSeq 550 flow cell. On the study's bioinformatics: Because only junctional sequences without quality scores were contained in the immunoSEQ output, filtering matching that applied to full-length reads could not be performed. Sequences were annotated with PyIR, a Python wrapper for IgBLAST v1.9, and V/J genes and CDR3 were assigned using IMGT germline references. Any read was removed if the V/J assignment was weak (E-value above 1e-6), the CDR3 was missing, or the read contained stop codons, out-of-frame junctions, or ambiguous translated residues. V3J clonotypes were defined by identical inferred V gene, J gene, and CDR3 amino acid sequence. The percentage overlap between two repertoires was calculated by dividing the number of shared unique clonotypes by the size of the smaller repertoire. Three approaches were used to assess repertoire richness: RTK rarefaction, the Chao1 estimator, and Recon v2.1 estimates of unobserved clonotypes. Generation probabilities for all TCRbeta clonotypes obtained by the gDNA method from several donors were computed using OLGA. Here the immuneACCESS table is served through TCRdb, limited to in-frame sequences with V and J called. Missing clones are a known gap in these copies; in checked studies unresolved V genes cover under half, and the rest lacks a known reason. V, J and clone size were drawn from that table, and D and trimming were deduced from the DNA. For this sample the table gives approximately 2,000,000 clones, of which around 93% were detected only once. The ten biggest clones cover approximately 1.7% of the sample.

Regarding this clone: Its antigen target is currently unknown. No base-level quality is on record; no much larger clone is a single base apart.

Reading from cysteine to phenylalanine, the CDR3 counts 15 amino acids. Just CDR3 DNA is preserved here, 45 bases in frame from base 1. From a lookup of the germline V gene (reference sequence), CDR1 and CDR2 are MNHEY and SMNVEV. V and J lose 6 bases and 5 bases, and a span of 19 bases separates them. CD8 naive samples were CD45RO-negative cells positively selected for CCR7, giving a CD45RA+CCR7+ population that excluded TemRA cells. The donors were healthy, HIV-negative adults with no recently reported acute infections or vaccinations. Only Caucasian adults living in Nashville, Tennessee, USA were represented among the donors. After blood collection by leukapheresis, PBMCs were isolated using Ficoll-Histopaque density gradient centrifugation and then cryopreserved in the vapor phase of liquid nitrogen. Purity and quantity of every magnetically sorted T cell population were checked by analytical flow cytometry. Genomic DNA was isolated from every sorted fraction and measured by UV absorbance on a Nanodrop 2000c.

The sequencing input was naive CD8+ T cells from PBMCs. This specimen's cell subset or site label, per the study, means: CD45RA+CCR7+. The TCR comes from a young man in good health. Some clones in this sample may be carry-over from other donors' samples. The V and J segments used are TRBV27 and TRBJ1-1; no D segment can be confidently identified. The DNA is as follows: TGTGCCAGCAGCTATAGCCGGGCCTATAATACTGAAGCTTTCTTT. It codes for CASSYSRAYNTEAFF.